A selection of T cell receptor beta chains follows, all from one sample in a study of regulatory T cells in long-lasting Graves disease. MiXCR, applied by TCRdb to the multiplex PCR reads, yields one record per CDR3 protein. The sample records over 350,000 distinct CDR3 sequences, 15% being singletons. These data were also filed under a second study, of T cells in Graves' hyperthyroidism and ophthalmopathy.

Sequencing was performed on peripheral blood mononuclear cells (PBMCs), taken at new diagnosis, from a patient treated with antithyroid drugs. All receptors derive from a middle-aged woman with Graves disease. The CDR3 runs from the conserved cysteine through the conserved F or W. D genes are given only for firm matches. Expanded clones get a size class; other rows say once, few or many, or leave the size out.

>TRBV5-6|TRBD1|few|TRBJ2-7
CASSRPSPTGPLSYEQYF
TGTGCCAGCAGCCGCCCGTCCCCGACAGGGCCCCTCTCCTACGAGCAGTACTTC
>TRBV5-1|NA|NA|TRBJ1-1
CATRLALGGNTEAFF
TGCGCCACCCGCCTTGCCCTTGGGGGGAACACTGAAGCTTTCTTT
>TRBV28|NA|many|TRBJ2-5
CASTPPGGKTQYF
TGTGCCAGCACCCCCCCCGGAGGAAAGACCCAGTACTTC
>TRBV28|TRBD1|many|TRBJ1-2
CASSTGTRQGYGYTF
TGTGCCAGCAGTACCGGGACGCGACAGGGCTATGGCTACACCTTC
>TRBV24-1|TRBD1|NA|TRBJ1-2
CATSDPTTTGGEGYAF
TGTGCCACCAGTGACCCCACAACTACAGGGGGGGAAGGCTACGCCTTC
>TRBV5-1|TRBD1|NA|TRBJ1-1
CASRKMTGAPEAFF
TGCGCCAGCAGGAAAATGACAGGGGCGCCAGAAGCTTTCTTT
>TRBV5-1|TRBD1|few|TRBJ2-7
CASSPGQGQEEQYF
TGCGCCAGCAGCCCCGGACAGGGACAGGAGGAGCAGTACTTC
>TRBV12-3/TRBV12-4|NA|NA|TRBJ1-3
CASSSLLGHHSGNTIYF
TGTGCCAGCAGTTCCCTCCTGGGACACCACTCTGGAAACACCATATATTTT
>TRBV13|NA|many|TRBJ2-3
CASSLQSTDTQYF
TGTGCCAGCAGCTTACAGAGCACAGATACGCAGTATTTT
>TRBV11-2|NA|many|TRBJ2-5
CASTVLGKETQYF
TGTGCCAGCACCGTCCTTGGAAAAGAGACCCAGTACTTC
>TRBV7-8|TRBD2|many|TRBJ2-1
CASSAGLPDHNEQFF
TGTGCCAGCAGCGCGGGACTACCTGACCACAATGAGCAGTTCTTC
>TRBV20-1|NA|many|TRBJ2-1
CSAPRGGEQFF
TGCAGTGCGCCCAGAGGGGGGGAGCAGTTCTTC
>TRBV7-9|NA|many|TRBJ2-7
CASSLWPGLREQYF
TGTGCCAGCAGCTTATGGCCAGGGTTACGTGAGCAGTACTTC
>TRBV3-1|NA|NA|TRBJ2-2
CASSQVLSGELFF
TGTGCCAGCAGCCAAGTCTTGTCCGGGGAGCTGTTTTTT
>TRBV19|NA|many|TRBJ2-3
CASSIGASLKDTQYF
TGTGCCAGTAGTATAGGGGCTAGCTTGAAAGATACGCAGTATTTT
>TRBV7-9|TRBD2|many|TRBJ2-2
CASSLGGGVRELFF
TGTGCCAGCAGCTTAGGGGGGGGAGTCCGGGAGCTGTTTTTT
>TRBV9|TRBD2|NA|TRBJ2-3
CASSPEREVADTQYF
TGTGCCAGCAGCCCCGAGCGGGAGGTTGCAGATACGCAGTATTTT
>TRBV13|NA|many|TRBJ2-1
CASSSAGTGYYNEQFF
TGTGCCAGCAGCTCCGCCGGGACTGGATATTACAATGAGCAGTTCTTC
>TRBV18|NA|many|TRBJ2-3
CASSPQGADTQYF
TGTGCCAGCTCACCACAGGGTGCAGATACGCAGTATTTT
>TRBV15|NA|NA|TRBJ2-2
CATRGIHRDTGELFF
TGTGCGACCAGAGGGATTCACAGGGACACCGGGGAGCTGTTTTTT
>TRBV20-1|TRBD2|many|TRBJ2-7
CSAGLAGGEQYF
TGCAGTGCAGGACTAGCGGGAGGCGAGCAGTACTTC
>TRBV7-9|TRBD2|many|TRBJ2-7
CASSFSGSSGIREQYF
TGTGCCAGCAGCTTCTCTGGGAGTAGCGGGATAAGGGAGCAGTACTTC
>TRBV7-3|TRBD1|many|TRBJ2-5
CASSLQGAMQETQYF
TGTGCCAGCAGCTTACAGGGGGCTATGCAAGAGACCCAGTACTTC
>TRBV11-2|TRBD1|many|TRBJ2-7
CASSSIKGQHSYEQYF
TGTGCCAGCAGCTCAATAAAGGGACAGCACTCCTACGAGCAGTACTTC
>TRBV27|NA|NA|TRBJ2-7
CASNSRAESPYEQYF
TGTGCCAGCAATTCACGGGCCGAGAGTCCCTACGAGCAGTACTTC
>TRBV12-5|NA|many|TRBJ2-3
CASGLDTLQTDTQYF
TGTGCTAGTGGTTTGGACACCCTCCAAACAGATACGCAGTATTTT
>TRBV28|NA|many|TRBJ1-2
CASSVTRYGYTF
TGTGCCAGCAGCGTTACACGCTATGGCTACACCTTC
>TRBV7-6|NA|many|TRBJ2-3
CASSPQAVTDTQYF
TGTGCCAGCAGCCCACAGGCGGTCACAGATACGCAGTATTTT
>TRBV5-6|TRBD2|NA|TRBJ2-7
CASSLFLAGDPEQYF
TGTGCCAGCAGCCTGTTCCTAGCGGGAGATCCCGAGCAGTACTTC
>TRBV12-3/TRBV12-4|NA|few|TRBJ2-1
CASSFLGSEQFF
TGTGCCAGCAGTTTCCTAGGATCTGAGCAGTTCTTC
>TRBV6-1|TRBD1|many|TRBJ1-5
CASSHAGTGGQPQHF
TGTGCCAGCAGCCACGCCGGGACAGGGGGTCAGCCCCAGCATTTT
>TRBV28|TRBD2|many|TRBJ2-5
CASSITSGSQETQYF
TGTGCCAGCAGTATTACTAGCGGGAGCCAAGAGACCCAGTACTTC
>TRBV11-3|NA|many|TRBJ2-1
CASSSPAENEQFF
TGTGCCAGCAGCTCTCCCGCGGAAAATGAGCAGTTCTTC
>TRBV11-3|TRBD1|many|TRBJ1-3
CASSSDRTGFGGIYF
TGTGCCAGCAGCTCGGACAGGACCGGTTTTGGTGGCATATATTTT
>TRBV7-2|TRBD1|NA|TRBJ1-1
CASSLPGQGPNTEAFF
TGTGCCAGCAGCTTACCGGGACAGGGCCCGAACACTGAAGCTTTCTTT
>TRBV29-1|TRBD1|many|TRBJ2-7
CSVAGTGVPYEQYF
TGCAGCGTTGCCGGGACAGGGGTGCCCTACGAGCAGTACTTC
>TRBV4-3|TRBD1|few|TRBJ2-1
CASSQWTGFGESYNEQFF
TGCGCCAGCAGCCAATGGACAGGGTTTGGTGAATCCTACAATGAGCAGTTCTTC
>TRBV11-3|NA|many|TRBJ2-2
CASSLDRLNTGELFF
TGTGCCAGCAGCTTAGACAGGCTGAACACCGGGGAGCTGTTTTTT
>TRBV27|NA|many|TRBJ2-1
CASSLANYNEQFF
TGTGCCAGCAGTTTAGCCAACTACAATGAGCAGTTCTTC
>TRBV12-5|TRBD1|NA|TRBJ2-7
CASGWDRGYEQYF
TGTGCTAGTGGTTGGGACAGGGGCTACGAGCAGTACTTC
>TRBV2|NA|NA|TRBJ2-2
CASSASAGETGELFF
TGTGCCAGCAGTGCATCAGCGGGTGAAACCGGGGAGCTGTTTTTT
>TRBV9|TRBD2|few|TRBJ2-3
CASSVLAGVQDTQYF
TGTGCCAGCAGCGTACTAGCGGGAGTACAAGATACGCAGTATTTT
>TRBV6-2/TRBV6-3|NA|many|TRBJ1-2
CASSYSSDGYTF
TGTGCCAGCAGTTACTCGAGTGATGGCTACACCTTC
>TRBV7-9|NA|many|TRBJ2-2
CASSLAGGNTGELFF
TGTGCCAGCAGCTTAGCCGGGGGAAACACCGGGGAGCTGTTTTTT
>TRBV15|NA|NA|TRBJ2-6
CATRGGGTPTGRVLGANVLTF
TGTGCCACCCGCGGGGGTGGGACCCCGACAGGCCGCGTGTTAGGGGCCAACGTCCTGACTTTC
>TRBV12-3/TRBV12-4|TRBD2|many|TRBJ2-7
CASSPRLAGVYEQYF
TGTGCCAGCAGTCCCCGACTAGCGGGAGTTTACGAGCAGTACTTC
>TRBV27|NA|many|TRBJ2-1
CASSLGTRIDEQFF
TGTGCCAGCAGTTTAGGAACAAGGATTGATGAGCAGTTCTTC
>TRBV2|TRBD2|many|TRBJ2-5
CASRASGQETQYF
TGTGCCAGCAGAGCTAGCGGCCAAGAGACCCAGTACTTC